This T cell receptor (beta chain) was retrieved from a study of tumor-infiltrating lymphocytes in primary liver carcinoma. At the level of the study: Resecting the tumor surgically was how the patients' primary liver carcinoma was treated. The patients comprised men and women between the ages of 30 and 69 years. Study outcomes and limitations: Blood had a significantly lower top-250-clone fraction than tumors did (p = 0.039).

Blood RNA originated from unsorted whole blood, with germline DNA additionally extracted. Starting material of roughly 550 ng total RNA yielded TCR beta cDNA via a constant-region primer. ARM-PCR was slightly modified, and three nested multiplex PCR rounds with it gave rise to the TCR beta libraries. TCRdb reanalysed the multiplex PCR reads using MiXCR and keeps one entry per CDR3 protein. In the table there are about 180,000 distinct CDR3 sequences, over 50% of which are singletons. This clonotype has a count of ten or more. Its antigen remains unknown. The receptor comes from a man aged 40-49 years with primary liver carcinoma and hepatitis B virus infection. The sequenced sample was peripheral blood.

The CDR3 spells CASSQPRLLAGHYNEQFF. The CDR3 nucleotides are TGTGCCAGCAGTCAACCCCGACTTCTAGCGGGCCACTACAATGAGCAGTTCTTC. This chain joins TRBV11-2 and TRBJ2-1; TRBD2 aligns across 8 bases. This CDR3 has 18 residues. Germline V gene sequence: CDR1 SGHAT, CDR2 FQNNGV. Trimming at V came to 6 bases and at J to 3 bases, leaving 16 bases not matched to a gene. The full variable domain, rest sourced from reference TRBV11-2 and TRBJ2-1, is EAGVAQSPRYKIIEKRQSVAFWCNPISGHATLYWYQQILGQGPKLLIQFQNNGVVDDSQLPKDRFSAERLKGVDSTLKIQPAKLEDSAVYLCASSQPRLLAGHYNEQFFGPGTRLTVL.